The rows below give T cell receptor beta chains drawn from one sample of a study of shared clonotypes between healthy human individuals. Only in-frame clones appear in the TCRdb table, and some are missing; sequencing was by immunoSEQ multiplex PCR. Among about 480,000 clones listed, 75% to 80% were seen once. The sample taken for sequencing was PBMCs. These receptor sequences come from a woman aged 40 to 49 in good health. Some clones in this sample may be carry-over from other donors' samples. Each CDR3 is given with its conserved first and last residue. Fields, in order: clone size, V gene, D gene, J gene, CDR3 DNA, CDR3 protein. A D gene is named only where the DNA matches it firmly. Some rows have no size entry. The others give once, few or many, or a class for an expanded clone.

NA,TRBV4-1,NA,TRBJ2-1,TGCGCCAGCAGACAGGGTGGCGGGAGTTACAATGAGCAGTTCTTC,CASRQGGGSYNEQFF
NA,TRBV11-2,TRBD2,TRBJ2-5,TGTGCCAGCAGCCCGCGACTAGCGGGAGGGCAAGAGACCCAGTACTTC,CASSPRLAGGQETQYF
NA,TRBV27,TRBD1,TRBJ2-2,TGTGCCAGCAGCTTGACAGGGGGTTCGAACACCGGGGAGCTGTTTTTT,CASSLTGGSNTGELFF
NA,TRBV7-3,NA,TRBJ2-7,TGTGCCAGCAGCTTGGGCCGGTTGGCCCTCTACGAGCAGTACTTC,CASSLGRLALYEQYF
NA,TRBV7-9,NA,TRBJ2-7,TGTGCCAGCAGACCTGACGGGGCAAGTTCCTACGAGCAGTACTTC,CASRPDGASSYEQYF
NA,TRBV4-3,TRBD1,TRBJ1-3,TGCGCCAGCAGCCAAGATCCGACAGGGGGAAACACCATATATTTT,CASSQDPTGGNTIYF
NA,TRBV4-1,NA,TRBJ1-1,TGCGCCAGCCGGGGGGGGGCCACTGAAGCTTTCTTT,CASRGGATEAFF
NA,TRBV6-5,TRBD2,TRBJ2-1,TGTGCCAGCAGTTATGGCGGGAGAAGTGAGCAGTTCTTC,CASSYGGRSEQFF
NA,TRBV29-1,NA,TRBJ1-2,TGCAGCGTTGGGGCAGGGGCAGGAGGGGAGGGTGGCTACACCTTC,CSVGAGAGGEGGYTF
once,TRBV10-3,NA,TRBJ1-6,TGTGCCATCAGCATCGGGAATTCACCCCTCCACTTT,CAISIGNSPLHF
once,TRBV6-6,NA,TRBJ1-5,TGTGCCAGCAGTTACTCTAGACAGGAGAATCAGCCCCAGCATTTT,CASSYSRQENQPQHF
NA,TRBV11-2,NA,TRBJ1-2,TGTGCCAGCAGCTTGGCGGGGACTAACTATGGCTACACCTTC,CASSLAGTNYGYTF
few,TRBV10-2,TRBD2,TRBJ2-7,TGCGCCAGCACCGCGTATGCGGGAGGCCCCTACGAGCAGTACTTC,CASTAYAGGPYEQYF
NA,TRBV29-1,NA,TRBJ2-6,TGCAGCGTTGAAGGCCCAGGATTCTCTGGGGCCAACGTCCTGACTTTC,CSVEGPGFSGANVLTF
NA,TRBV14,NA,TRBJ2-7,TGTGCCAGCAGCCAAGTAACAGGGTCCGAGCAGTACTTC,CASSQVTGSEQYF
NA,TRBV6-4,NA,TRBJ2-2,TGTGCCAGCAGTGGGGGGACAACTACGAACACCGGGGAGCTGTTTTTT,CASSGGTTTNTGELFF
NA,TRBV18,NA,TRBJ1-1,TGTGCCAGCTCACCGCGACGGGGGGAGAATGAAGCTTTCTTT,CASSPRRGENEAFF
NA,TRBV7-8,NA,TRBJ2-3,TGTGCCAGCAGCTTAGCGGCCCGTCAAAATACGCAGTATTTT,CASSLAARQNTQYF
few,TRBV6-6,NA,TRBJ1-5,TGTGCCAGCAGTCCCCGGCAGGGGAGTGGTGTTCAGCCCCAGCATTTT,CASSPRQGSGVQPQHF
NA,TRBV18,TRBD2,TRBJ2-7,TGTGCCAGCTCACCACCGGGCGGGAGAAGCAGCGAGCAGTACTTC,CASSPPGGRSSEQYF
NA,TRBV29-1,NA,TRBJ2-1,TGCAGCGTTGATTCCGGCTACAATGAGCAGTTCTTC,CSVDSGYNEQFF
NA,TRBV7-2,NA,TRBJ2-7,TGTGCCAGCAGCGCCGGGGGACTTACCGAGCAGTACTTC,CASSAGGLTEQYF
NA,TRBV14,NA,TRBJ1-4,TGTGCCAGCAGCCAAGAGGCCCAGGCCCGTGGAAAACTGTTTTTT,CASSQEAQARGKLFF
NA,TRBV10-2,TRBD1,TRBJ2-3,TGCGCCAGCAGGAAACGCCTGACAGGGGTTGACACAGATACGCAGTATTTT,CASRKRLTGVDTDTQYF
NA,TRBV28,NA,TRBJ2-5,TGTGCCAGCAGTCCCCGAAGGGAGACCCAGTACTTC,CASSPRRETQYF
NA,TRBV18,NA,TRBJ2-5,TGTGCCAGCTCACCACCGGTGGGAGGAGAGACCCAGTACTTC,CASSPPVGGETQYF
NA,TRBV28,NA,TRBJ2-3,TGTGCCAGCAGTTTGGCCAGGCTCACAGATACGCAGTATTTT,CASSLARLTDTQYF
NA,TRBV20-1,NA,TRBJ2-7,TGCAGTGCTACCTACGCCTACGAGCAGTACTTC,CSATYAYEQYF
NA,TRBV15,TRBD1,TRBJ2-1,TGTGCCACCAGCACAGACAGGGGGTACAATGAGCAGTTCTTC,CATSTDRGYNEQFF
NA,TRBV7-9,TRBD2,TRBJ2-1,TGTGCCAGCAGCTCGGGACTAGATTTCAGTGAGCAGTTCTTC,CASSSGLDFSEQFF
few,TRBV4-2,NA,TRBJ1-1,TGTGCCAGCAGCCAAGCCGGGGGCGAGGGTGAAGCTTTCTTT,CASSQAGGEGEAFF
NA,TRBV30,TRBD1,TRBJ2-1,TGTGCCTGGCCAGAACGGGACAGGGCCGTTCGGTCGGAGTTCTTC,CAWPERDRAVRSEFF
NA,TRBV27,NA,TRBJ2-4,TGTGCCAGCAGTCTTTGCAGAGCCAAAAACATTCAGTACTTC,CASSLCRAKNIQYF
NA,TRBV7-2,NA,TRBJ2-7,TGTGCCAGCAGCCGGGGGCCCTCCTACGAGCAGTACTTC,CASSRGPSYEQYF
NA,TRBV4-2,NA,TRBJ2-1,TGTGCCAGCAGCCAAGACAGGGCGGTTGAGCAGTTCTTC,CASSQDRAVEQFF
NA,TRBV29-1,NA,TRBJ1-5,TGCAGCGTTGTGACCGGGGGCGGGCAGCCCCAGCATTTT,CSVVTGGGQPQHF
NA,TRBV5-1,NA,TRBJ2-1,TGCGCCACCAGTATAGGCGGGCTTTCAAATGAGCAGTTCTTC,CATSIGGLSNEQFF